The rows below give T cell receptor beta chains drawn from one sample of a study of blood T cell repertoires in COVID-19. Only in-frame clones appear in the TCRdb table, and some are missing; sequencing was by immunoSEQ multiplex PCR. This sample carries 150,000 or so clones, over 80% of them seen once, and the ten largest clones take 10% to 15%. The sample consisted of PBMCs or T cells enriched from blood (not recorded which). The receptors stem from a woman aged 55-75 years who had recovered from COVID-19. Both conserved end residues are part of each CDR3. D genes are given only for firm matches. Expanded clones are given a class, and other clones once, few, many or no size at all.

d_gene	v_gene	abundance	j_gene	CDR3aa	CDR3nt
TRBD2	TRBV13	.	TRBJ2-3	CASSAETGTSGIFTDTQYF	TGTGCCAGCAGCGCAGAGACCGGGACTAGCGGTATCTTCACAGATACGCAGTATTTT
.	TRBV11-2	.	TRBJ2-5	CASRPRRGGPETQYF	TGTGCCAGCAGACCCCGGAGGGGGGGCCCAGAGACCCAGTACTTC
.	TRBV7-3	.	TRBJ1-1	CASSYYAGVEAFF	TGTGCCAGCAGTTATTACGCAGGGGTCGAAGCTTTCTTT
TRBD1	TRBV5-1	.	TRBJ1-4	CASSSQGAENEKLFF	TGCGCCAGCAGCTCGCAGGGGGCGGAGAATGAAAAACTGTTTTTT
.	TRBV3-1/TRBV3-2	.	TRBJ1-1	CASSQVPGATEAFF	TGTGCCAGCAGCCAAGTTCCTGGGGCCACTGAAGCTTTCTTT
.	TRBV15	.	TRBJ2-7	CATSRDSGEQYF	TGTGCCACCAGCAGAGATAGTGGTGAGCAGTACTTC
TRBD2	TRBV10-3	.	TRBJ2-3	CAISTGLAGADTQYF	TGTGCCATCAGCACGGGACTAGCGGGGGCGGATACGCAGTATTTT
.	TRBV18	.	TRBJ2-7	CASSRSGNEQYF	TGTGCCAGCTCACGGTCCGGGAACGAGCAGTACTTC
.	TRBV7-3	.	TRBJ1-1	CASSLMSIREPTEAFF	TGTGCCAGCAGCTTAATGTCCATCCGGGAGCCCACTGAAGCTTTCTTT
TRBD2	TRBV2	once	TRBJ2-7	CASSESLAGARSAYF	TGTGCCAGCAGTGAAAGTTTAGCGGGGGCCCGTTCAGCGTACTTC
.	TRBV19	.	TRBJ2-7	CASSPYQGSYEQYF	TGTGCCAGTAGTCCGTACCAGGGTAGCTACGAGCAGTACTTC
.	TRBV25-1	.	TRBJ1-2	CASSEDSLGYGYTF	TGTGCCAGCAGTGAAGACAGCCTTGGCTATGGCTACACCTTC
TRBD2	TRBV7-9	.	TRBJ2-1	CASSSGLAGGYNEQFF	TGTGCCAGCAGCTCGGGACTAGCGGGGGGGTACAATGAGCAGTTCTTC
.	TRBV9	.	TRBJ1-2	CASSVGANYGYTF	TGTGCCAGCAGCGTGGGGGCCAACTATGGCTACACCTTC
.	TRBV6-5	.	TRBJ2-1	CASSGTHNEQFF	TGTGCCAGCAGCGGTACCCACAATGAGCAGTTCTTC
.	TRBV9	.	TRBJ1-1	CASSPGGLAFF	TGTGCCAGCAGCCCGGGGGGCCTGGCTTTCTTT
TRBD2	TRBV5-4	.	TRBJ2-3	CASSLWLAGTDTQYF	TGTGCCAGCAGCTTGTGGCTAGCGGGCACAGATACGCAGTATTTT
.	TRBV27	.	TRBJ1-2	CASAYGLAYGYTF	TGTGCCAGCGCATACGGCTTAGCCTATGGCTACACCTTC
TRBD1	TRBV3-1/TRBV3-2	.	TRBJ1-6	CACQDRVNSPLHF	TGTGCCTGCCAAGACAGGGTAAATTCACCCCTCCACTTT
.	TRBV24-1	.	TRBJ2-1	CATSEKSRTVSKHEQFF	TGTGCCACCAGTGAAAAAAGCCGGACAGTCAGTAAACATGAGCAGTTCTTC
.	TRBV7-9	few	TRBJ2-7	CASTKGPTYEQYF	TGTGCCAGCACCAAAGGGCCCACCTACGAGCAGTACTTC
TRBD1	TRBV5-1	.	TRBJ2-2	CASSPRGPTTGELFF	TGCGCCAGCAGCCCCAGGGGGCCAACCACCGGGGAGCTGTTTTTT